This entry lists 21 T cell receptor beta chains sequenced from one sample in a study of identical twins. TCRdb ran MiXCR on the 5' RACE reads and lists one entry per CDR3 protein. The repertoire holds about 240,000 distinct CDR3 sequences, with 7.5% as singletons. The same specimen was also included in a second study, on yellow fever vaccine responses in identical twins.

Specimen: CD8+ T cells sorted from blood. These receptor sequences come from a woman aged 18-30 years in good health.

This clonotype has a count of ten or more. The chain carries TRBV9 and TRBJ1-3, with 10 bases matching TRBD1. The CDR3 runs 17 residues. V was clipped by 5 bases and J by 1 base; unmatched bases: 9. Germline V lookup: CDR1 SGDLS, CDR2 YYNGEE. CDR3 amino acids: CASSHKRDRGSGNTIYF. The CDR3 nucleotides are TGTGCCAGCAGTCACAAGAGGGACAGGGGATCTGGAAACACCATATATTTT.

At least ten counts were recorded for this clonotype. The CDR3, as DNA: TGTGCCAGCAGTGGACTAGCGGTCAGCACAGATACGCAGTATTTT. It specifies CASSGLAVSTDTQYF. V and J are TRBV2 and TRBJ2-3, with 9 bases identical to TRBD2. The germline gives CDR1 SNHLY, CDR2 FYNNEI. The CDR3 has 15 residues. V trimming: 4 bases; J trimming: 0 bases; junction bases outside the gene matches: 2.

The table lists this clonotype with a few counts. This chain uses TRBV7-8 with TRBJ2-5; 8 bases are a match to TRBD2. There are 16 residues in the CDR3. CDR1 is SGHVS, CDR2 FQNEAQ, per germline. J lost 5 bases, V lost 5 bases, and 13 bases had no gene match. Here the CDR3 reads CASSQGSGGRGETQYF. The CDR3 DNA reads as TGTGCCAGCAGCCAGGGGTCGGGGGGGCGCGGGGAGACCCAGTACTTC.

The chain joins TRBV7-8 to TRBJ1-5, with a possible D match to TRBD1 (6 bases). The CDR3 is 15 residues long. Germline values: CDR1 SGHVS, CDR2 FQNEAQ. Trimming left V 2 bases short and J 1 base short, with 9 bases between. The CDR3 is CASSLYQGSNQPQHF. The CDR3 DNA reads as TGTGCCAGCAGCTTATACCAGGGGAGCAATCAGCCCCAGCATTTT.

The table lists this clonotype with many counts. The CDR3 protein is CASSQDVLGPGSGNTIYF. CDR3 DNA sequence: TGTGCCAGCAGCCAAGATGTCCTCGGGCCCGGCTCTGGAAACACCATATATTTT. This chain joins TRBV3-1 and TRBJ1-3; no definite D call. CDR3 length equals 18 residues. The V end was cut by 0 bases, the J end by 0 bases, with 15 bases between. The V gene's germline CDR1 is LGHDT and CDR2 YNNKEL (reference sequence).

In its sample, this clonotype was seen many times. The chain couples TRBV15 to TRBJ2-3; D remains unclear. V was trimmed by 4 bases and J by 0 bases, leaving 5 bases between them. This CDR3 spans 13 amino acids. The germline V gene has CDR1 LNHNV and CDR2 YYDKDF (reference sequence). The CDR3 spells CATSKESTDTQYF. The CDR3 bases are TGTGCCACCAGCAAGGAGAGCACAGATACGCAGTATTTT.

This clonotype was counted at least ten times. This rearrangement joins TRBV7-9 to TRBJ1-4, with a tentative D call TRBD1 (5 bases). V lost 3 bases and J 4 bases, leaving 9 bases between the germline ends. This CDR3 spans 14 amino acids. Germline lookup yields CDR1 SEHNR and CDR2 FQNEAQ (reference sequence). CDR3 sequence: CASSLGTYNEKLFF. DNA of the CDR3: TGTGCCAGCAGCTTGGGGACGTATAATGAAAAACTGTTTTTT.

The V call is TRBV12-3 or TRBV12-4, the J call TRBJ2-3; 7 bases line up with TRBD1. This CDR3 contains 14 residues. V lost 3 bases and J lost 6; bases outside the gene matches: 6. The CDR3, as DNA: TGTGCCAGCAGTTTGGCACAGGGGTGGGATACGCAGTATTTT. This sequence encodes CASSLAQGWDTQYF.

The rearrangement links TRBV29-1 to TRBJ2-7; no definite D call. Germline assignment: CDR1 SQVTM and CDR2 ANQGSEA. The length of the CDR3 is 13 residues. V dropped 3 bases and J dropped 0 bases, with 9 bases sitting between them. The CDR3 is CSVEVGNSYEQYF. For the CDR3, the DNA is TGCAGCGTTGAGGTGGGCAACTCCTACGAGCAGTACTTC.

The V call is TRBV12-3 or TRBV12-4, the J call TRBJ2-3; 8 bases fit TRBD2. The CDR3 consists of 14 residues. V lost 5 bases to trimming and J lost 2 bases; unmatched junction nucleotides: 3. CDR3 bases: TGTGCCAGCAGTCGTAGCGGGAACACAGATACGCAGTATTTT. It yields the protein CASSRSGNTDTQYF.

This clonotype was found a few times. J is TRBJ2-3 and V is TRBV7-9; D not certain. The CDR3 contains 14 residues. Germline values: CDR1 SEHNR, CDR2 FQNEAQ (reference sequence). The germline V and J ends were trimmed by 1 base and 1 base, with 6 bases remaining between them. The CDR3 DNA is TGTGCCAGCAGCTTAGACACGCGCACAGATACGCAGTATTTT. Its translation: CASSLDTRTDTQYF.

This clonotype has more than one count but fewer than ten. The gene calls are TRBV5-1 and TRBJ1-6; TRBD1 might be the D (5 bases). Germline lookup yields CDR1 SGHRS and CDR2 YFSETQ. This CDR3 comprises 15 residues. Trimming cost V 0 bases and J 10 bases, with 14 bases left between them. CDR3: CASSLVGPKGSPLHF. CDR3 DNA: TGCGCCAGCAGCTTGGTCGGCCCTAAGGGGTCACCCCTCCACTTT.

This clonotype showed up many times. V is TRBV4-2 and J is TRBJ2-7; D gene unclear. The ends were cut back, 0 bases at V and 2 bases at J, with 5 bases in the middle. Germline CDR1 and CDR2: LGHNA and YNFKEQ. The CDR3 has 13 residues. DNA for the CDR3: TGTGCCAGCAGCCAAGATCCTACCTACGAGCAGTACTTC. It specifies CASSQDPTYEQYF.

This clonotype was recorded many times. This chain joins TRBV3-1 and TRBJ2-4; TRBD1 aligns across 8 bases. J lost 9 bases, V lost 4 bases, and 17 bases had no gene match. The CDR3 loop spans 17 amino acids. The germline V gene has CDR1 LGHDT and CDR2 YNNKEL (reference sequence). The CDR3 region is CASSRLAGQGANGIQYF. The CDR3 coding sequence is TGTGCCAGCAGCCGACTCGCGGGGCAGGGGGCGAATGGCATTCAGTACTTC.

This clonotype was counted between two and nine times. This chain connects TRBV12-3 or TRBV12-4 to TRBJ1-4; perhaps TRBD1 as D (5 bases). The CDR3 is 15 amino acids. Trimming removed 6 bases at V and 5 bases at J, with 16 bases between. This CDR3 reads CASSHEGYLNEKLFF. The CDR3 region has the DNA TGTGCCAGCAGCCACGAGGGGTATTTGAATGAAAAACTGTTTTTT.

This clonotype showed up many times. The chain is built from TRBV5-8 and TRBJ1-6, with D perhaps matching TRBD1 (5 bases). This CDR3 has 17 residues. The V end lost 2 bases, the J end lost 0 bases, and 12 bases lay between the germline ends. Germline CDR1 reads SGHTS; CDR2 reads YDEGEE. The CDR3 is CASSFGAGSSYNSPLHF. The CDR3 region has the DNA TGTGCCAGCAGCTTCGGGGCAGGGAGCTCCTATAATTCACCCCTCCACTTT. Combining the CDR3 with reference TRBV5-8 and TRBJ1-6 gives the whole variable domain EAGVTQSPTHLIKTRGQQATLRCSPISGHTSVYWYQQALGLGLQFLLWYDEGEERNRGNFPPRFSGRQFPNYSSELNVNALELEDSALYLCASSFGAGSSYNSPLHFGNGTRLTVT.

This clonotype was seen many times. The chain couples TRBV9 to TRBJ2-2; D perhaps matches TRBD2 (6 bases). The CDR3 is made up of 13 amino acids. With 4 bases removed from V and 6 bases from J, the gap between germline ends came to 10 bases. Germline CDR1 and CDR2: SGDLS and YYNGEE. CDR3: CASSLGSAGELFF. CDR3 DNA sequence: TGTGCCAGCAGCCTCGGGAGCGCCGGGGAGCTGTTTTTT.

CDR3 nucleotide sequence: TGCAGCGTTCAACACTGGGATTATGGCTACACCTTC. Translated, it gives CSVQHWDYGYTF. The genes are TRBV29-1 and TRBJ1-2; D unresolved. The CDR3 is made up of 12 amino acids. Germline-derived CDR1 and CDR2 are SQVTM and ANQGSEA. The V end lost 5 bases, the J end lost 5 bases, and 12 bases lay between the germline ends.

In its sample, this clonotype was seen a few times. The chain uses TRBV28 and TRBJ2-1; 7 nucleotides agree with TRBD1. The CDR3 is 14 amino acids. CDR1 and CDR2 (germline): MDHEN, SYDVKM. Trimming took 5 bases from V and 9 from J; bases not matched to a gene: 10. The DNA for the CDR3 is TGTGCCAGCAGTATCCGGACAGGATTTGGTGAGCAGTTCTTC. Its protein product is CASSIRTGFGEQFF.

This clonotype was counted between two and nine times. The chain has TRBV12-3 or TRBV12-4 and TRBJ1-2; D uncertain. Between the trimmed V and J ends, which lost 1 base and 6 bases, there was a span of 9 bases. CDR3 length: 13 residues. The CDR3 coding sequence is TGTGCCAGCAGTTTAGGAAACTGGGATGGCTACACCTTC. Translated: CASSLGNWDGYTF.

This clonotype was seen at least ten times. The V call is TRBV5-1, the J call TRBJ2-7, with D hard to call. This CDR3 spans 14 amino acids. Trimming shortened V by 0 bases and J by 5 bases, and 12 bases separated the two germline ends. Germline loops: CDR1 SGHRS, CDR2 YFSETQ. The CDR3 DNA follows: TGCGCCAGCAGCTTGGAGGTAGCTAGGGACGAGCAGTACTTC. Its protein is CASSLEVARDEQYF.